The 8 T cell receptor beta chains in this list originate from one sample, sequenced in a study of identical twins listed by TCRdb under 2016. The library was made by 5' RACE. Sequencer: Illumina HiSeq 2000. In-frame beta chains were kept once TCRdb had trimmed the public reads at Q25 with fastp and called clones with MiXCR. Merged by CDR3 protein, the rows form single entries marked with the most common genes and DNA. The sample table holds 200,000 to 250,000 distinct CDR3 sequences, of which 6.5% to 8.5% were seen once. The ten largest make up 1.9% of the sample. Separately, the same data were catalogued under a study of yellow fever vaccine responses in identical twins.

The sequencing input was memory (CD45RO+) T cells sorted from blood. Explained via the paper, the cell subset or site label denotes: CD45RO+ enriched T cells. Receptors originate from a young woman in good health.

At least ten counts were recorded for this clonotype. The rearrangement uses TRBV20-1 and TRBJ2-3, with D unclear. Trimming cost V 0 bases and J 0 bases, with 4 bases left between them. The CDR3 length is 13 residues. Germline V gene data show CDR1 as DFQATT and CDR2 as SNEGSKA (reference sequence). CDR3 amino acids: CSAREPSTDTQYF. The CDR3, as DNA: TGCAGTGCTAGAGAACCGAGCACAGATACGCAGTATTTT.

This sequence joins TRBV2 and TRBJ1-2; 9 nucleotides agree with TRBD1. The germline gives CDR1 SNHLY, CDR2 FYNNEI. V was clipped by 6 bases and J by 8 bases; unmatched bases: 10. The CDR3 runs 14 residues. CDR3 in DNA: TGTGCCAGCAGGGAAACAGGGGGCATTCGAGGCTACACCTTC. Residues: CASRETGGIRGYTF.

The chain couples TRBV25-1 to TRBJ2-5; D tentatively fits TRBD1 or TRBD2 (5 bases each). The CDR3 has 14 amino acids. V was pared by 5 bases and J by 3 bases, with 13 bases between. Germline V gene data show CDR1 as MGHDK and CDR2 as SYGVNS. Here the CDR3 DNA reads TGTGCCAGCAGTCAACTCGGGACGGAAGAGACCCAGTACTTC. Its protein is CASSQLGTEETQYF.

This clonotype has more than one count but fewer than ten. The chain is built from TRBV6-2 or TRBV6-3 and TRBJ2-1, with D uncertain. CDR3 size: 15 residues. V was clipped by 7 bases and J by 4 bases, with 17 bases between them. The germline CDR1 and CDR2 sequences are MNHEY and SVGEGT. This CDR3 reads CASTPLPSRYNEQFF. The CDR3 region has the DNA TGTGCCAGCACTCCCCTACCATCCCGTTACAATGAGCAGTTCTTC.

The table lists this clonotype with many counts. V is TRBV29-1 and J is TRBJ2-5; D gene unclear. V lost 2 bases and J lost 1, with 8 bases in between. The CDR3 is 13 residues long. Per the germline V gene, CDR1 is SQVTM and CDR2 is ANQGSEA. Here the CDR3 reads CSVEWQIQETQYF. CDR3 coding DNA: TGCAGCGTTGAATGGCAGATCCAAGAGACCCAGTACTTC.

This clonotype was detected a few times. This chain links TRBV27 with TRBJ2-1, with 8 bases lining up with TRBD1. This CDR3 is 15 amino acids long. With V trimmed by 6 bases and J by 4 bases, 8 bases remained unmatched. The germline V gene has CDR1 MNHEY and CDR2 SMNVEV (reference sequence). The CDR3, as DNA: TGTGCCAGCAGCCAGGGACAGGAGGGATACAATGAGCAGTTCTTC. This codes for CASSQGQEGYNEQFF.

This clonotype has a count of ten or more. The rearrangement links TRBV4-2 to TRBJ2-7; a possible D gene is TRBD2 (7 bases). The CDR3 is 15 amino acids. V was clipped by 4 bases and J by 1 base, with 14 bases between them. The V gene's germline CDR1 is LGHNA and CDR2 YNFKEQ. This CDR3 reads CASSLEGGGSYEQYF. CDR3 nucleotides: TGTGCCAGCAGCCTCGAGGGGGGGGGATCCTACGAGCAGTACTTC.

At least ten counts were recorded for this clonotype. The CDR3 nucleotides read TGCAGTGCTAGAGGAAATAGCGGGGCCCGGCCCGACACCGGGGAGCTGTTTTTT. It codes for CSARGNSGARPDTGELFF. The chain combines TRBV20-1 with TRBJ2-2; 8 bases align to TRBD2. Germline assignment: CDR1 DFQATT and CDR2 SNEGSKA (reference sequence). The V and J ends lost 1 base and 3 bases, in that order; junction bases with no gene match: 13. The CDR3 loop spans 18 amino acids.